This TCR beta chain is from a study of regulatory T cells in long-lasting Graves disease. Time point here: newly diagnosed GD, antithyroid drugs for less than 3 months. Making the TCR library involved RNA that had been extracted from PBMCs. Remarks on this clonotype: A much larger clone is a single base away; this may be a read error.

V shed 8 bases and J shed 0 bases, with 7 bases lying between them. The germline CDR1 and CDR2 sequences are MDHEN and SYDVKM. CDR3 length: 12 residues. To make TCR beta libraries, researchers used iRepertoire HTBI primers and Arm-PCR of CDR3 regions. MiXCR, applied by TCRdb to the multiplex PCR reads, yields one record per CDR3 protein. The repertoire holds fewer than 650,000 distinct CDR3 sequences, with around 15% as singletons. This sample was also put to use in a study of T cells in Graves' hyperthyroidism and ophthalmopathy.

The source material was peripheral blood mononuclear cells (PBMCs), sampled at new diagnosis, from a patient treated with antithyroid drugs. This clonotype was sampled from a man younger than 30 with Graves disease. This sequence joins TRBV28 and TRBJ1-2, with D unresolved. CDR3 sequence: CASDGSNYGYTF. The CDR3 DNA reads as TGTGCCAGCGACGGGTCTAACTATGGCTACACCTTC.